This T cell receptor beta chain was recorded in a study of T cell responses to AZD1222 COVID-19 vaccine. The study, taken as a whole, reports: Variant regions that are unmutated are reportedly the target of nearly half of spike-specific TCRs.

Note on this clone: Its cognate antigen is unknown.

The length of the CDR3 is 20 residues. Germline CDR1 and CDR2: SGHTS and YDEGEE. Trimming at V came to 3 bases and at J to 4 bases, leaving 24 bases not matched to a gene. Libraries were prepared by immunoSEQ multiplex PCR; TCRdb keeps only in-frame clonotypes and omits some of them. The sample lists about 130,000 clones; over 90% were seen once. The chain joins TRBV5-8 to TRBJ1-1; 7 bases align to TRBD1. This TCR was recovered from an adult in good health. The starting material was peripheral blood, obtained on day 0 of AZD1222 vaccination. The CDR3 loop is CASSSWSGQTISWETTEAFF. The CDR3 region has the DNA TGTGCCAGCAGCTCGTGGTCGGGACAGACAATTTCATGGGAGACCACTGAAGCTTTCTTT.